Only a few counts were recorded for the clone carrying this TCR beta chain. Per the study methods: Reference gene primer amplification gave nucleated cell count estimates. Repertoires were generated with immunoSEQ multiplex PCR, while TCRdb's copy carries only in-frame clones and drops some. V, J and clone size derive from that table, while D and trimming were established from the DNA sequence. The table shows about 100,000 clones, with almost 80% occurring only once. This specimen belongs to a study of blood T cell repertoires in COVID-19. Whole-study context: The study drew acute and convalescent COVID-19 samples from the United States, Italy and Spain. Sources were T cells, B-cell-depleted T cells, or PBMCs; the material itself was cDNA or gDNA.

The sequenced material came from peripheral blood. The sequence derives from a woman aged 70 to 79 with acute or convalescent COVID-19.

The CDR3 loop is CASSQSRDEKLFF. For the CDR3, the DNA is TGTGCCAGCAGCCAATCCAGGGATGAAAAACTGTTTTTT. This sequence joins TRBV16 and TRBJ1-4; possible D gene TRBD1, 5 bases. V dropped 0 bases and J dropped 6 bases, with 5 bases sitting between them. CDR1 is KGHSY and CDR2 is FQNENV in the germline V gene. This CDR3 has 13 amino acids.